Each of the 14 T cell receptor beta chains below was sequenced from the same sample in a study of post-analysis software for immune sequencing data. Study-wide results and caveats: Roughly 5 TRBV segments, TRBV5-6, TRBV5-1 and TRBV20-1 among them, were found more frequent in patients than controls.

Unique molecular identifiers were carried by the TCR beta cDNA libraries. TCRdb recomputed calls from the PCR reads with MiXCR, one row per CDR3 protein. The profile covers about 820,000 distinct CDR3 sequences, with approximately 53% appearing a single time and roughly 4.4% taken by the ten largest. No cognate antigen is known for these TCRs. Sequenced: blood. These receptors came from a girl between 10 and 17 years old with multiple sclerosis.

J is TRBJ1-2 and V is TRBV12-3 or TRBV12-4, with a possible D match to TRBD1 (6 bases). Trimming stripped 2 bases from V and 5 bases from J, with 15 bases between. CDR3 size: 15 residues. CDR3 nucleotides: TGTGCCAGCAGTTTACCGACACAGGGTGGTTATGGCTACACCTTC. Translation: CASSLPTQGGYGYTF.

The V and J genes are TRBV18 and TRBJ1-4, with D perhaps matching TRBD1 (5 bases). Germline V gives CDR1 KGHSH, CDR2 LQKENI. The length of the CDR3 is 15 residues. V dropped 0 bases and J dropped 7 bases, with 12 bases sitting between them. CDR3 protein: CASSPPSQGGEKLFF. CDR3 sequence (DNA): TGTGCCAGCTCACCACCGAGTCAGGGTGGTGAAAAACTGTTTTTT.

The chain couples TRBV29-1 to TRBJ2-1; D perhaps matches TRBD2 (6 bases). Germline assignment: CDR1 SQVTM and CDR2 ANQGSEA. The germline V and J ends were trimmed by 1 base and 5 bases, with 18 bases remaining between them. CDR3 length: 16 residues. CDR3 residues: CSVEAGTSGPNNEQFF. CDR3 nucleotide sequence: TGCAGCGTTGAAGCGGGTACCAGCGGGCCCAACAATGAGCAGTTCTTC.

This clonotype turned up a few times. This rearrangement joins TRBV6-5 to TRBJ2-5; D might be TRBD1 (5 bases). Germline CDR1 MNHEY, CDR2 SVGAGI. The germline V and J ends were trimmed by 2 bases and 1 base, with 11 bases remaining between them. CDR3 length: 15 amino acids. Here the CDR3 reads CASSYARQSQETQYF. CDR3 bases: TGTGCCAGCAGTTACGCAAGACAGTCCCAAGAGACCCAGTACTTC.

This clonotype was detected ten times or more. The V call is TRBV7-6, the J call TRBJ1-2, with D maybe TRBD1 (5 bases). CDR1 SGHVS and CDR2 FNYEAQ come from the germline V gene. The CDR3 totals 14 residues. V lost 0 bases and J 3 bases, leaving 8 bases between the germline ends. CDR3 protein: CASSLAGGDYGYTF. CDR3 sequence (DNA): TGTGCCAGCAGCTTAGCCGGGGGGGACTATGGCTACACCTTC. Full variable domain (remainder filled in from reference TRBV7-6 and TRBJ1-2): GAGVSQSPRYKVTKRGQDVALRCDPISGHVSLYWYRQALGQGPEFLTYFNYEAQQDKSGLPNDRFSAERPEGSISTLTIQRTEQRDSAMYRCASSLAGGDYGYTFGSGTRLTVV.

This clonotype was observed a handful of times. This chain uses TRBV4-2 with TRBJ2-5; 13 nucleotides line up with TRBD2. CDR1 and CDR2 from the germline V gene are LGHNA and YNFKEQ. The length of the CDR3 is 18 residues. J was trimmed by 4 bases and V by 4 bases; bases with no gene match: 12. CDR3 loop: CASSPRLAGGPGLETQYF. As DNA, the CDR3 is TGTGCCAGCAGCCCCCGACTAGCGGGAGGCCCTGGGCTAGAGACCCAGTACTTC.

This chain connects TRBV5-1 to TRBJ1-1; D gene uncertain. Germline values: CDR1 SGHRS, CDR2 YFSETQ. Trimming left V 4 bases short and J 1 base short, with 8 bases between. CDR3 length: 13 amino acids. The chain's CDR3 is CASSTVKNTEAFF. CDR3 coding DNA: TGCGCCAGCAGCACAGTGAAGAACACTGAAGCTTTCTTT. The variable domain in full, completed from reference TRBV5-1 and TRBJ1-1, reads KAGVTQTPRYLIKTRGQQVTLSCSPISGHRSVSWYQQTPGQGLQFLFEYFSETQRNKGNFPGRFSGRQFSNSRSEMNVSTLELGDSALYLCASSTVKNTEAFFGQGTRLTVV.

This clonotype was found a few times. This chain uses TRBV4-1 with TRBJ1-2; 9 bases line up with TRBD1. The CDR3 spans 15 residues. Germline trimming cut 0 bases from V and 3 bases from J; bases unmatched to any gene: 2. In germline, CDR1 is MGHRA, CDR2 YSYEKL. CDR3 coding DNA: TGCGCCAGCAGCCAAGACACAGGGGGCCACTATGGCTACACCTTC. The encoded protein is CASSQDTGGHYGYTF.

V and J are TRBV12-5 and TRBJ2-5; D uncertain. The V gene lost 2 bases and the J gene lost 7 bases, with 5 bases spanning the gap. Per germline, CDR1 LGHNT and CDR2 FRNRAP. This CDR3 spans 11 amino acids. CDR3 sequence reads: CASGLRGTQYF. Written as DNA, the CDR3 is TGTGCTAGTGGTTTGCGCGGGACCCAGTACTTC.

CDR3 bases: TGTGCCAGCAAAAGGACTAGGTGGGGGGACGGAGAGACCCAGTACTTC. Its translation: CASKRTRWGDGETQYF. The gene calls are TRBV2 and TRBJ2-5; 7 bases fit TRBD2. The CDR3 length is 16 residues. Germline V gives CDR1 SNHLY, CDR2 FYNNEI. Trimming took 7 bases from V and 4 from J; bases not matched to a gene: 15. Variable domain in full (rest from reference TRBV2 and TRBJ2-5): EPEVTQTPSHQVTQMGQEVILRCVPISNHLYFYWYRQILGQKVEFLVSFYNNEISEKSEIFDDQFSVERPDGSNFTLKIRSTKLEDSAMYFCASKRTRWGDGETQYFGPGTRLLVL.

V usage is TRBV5-1 and J usage is TRBJ2-3, with 10 bases fitting TRBD2. The junction had 9 bases not matched to a gene; V was cut back by 0 bases and J by 5 bases. CDR3 length: 17 residues. Germline-derived CDR1 and CDR2 are SGHRS and YFSETQ. CDR3: CASSLEPAGGPGDTQYF. The DNA of the CDR3 is TGCGCCAGCAGCTTGGAACCAGCGGGAGGGCCAGGAGATACGCAGTATTTT.

This clonotype was detected only a few times. The chain links TRBV29-1 to TRBJ2-7; 9 nucleotides agree with TRBD1. The CDR3 has 15 amino acids. Unmatched junction bases numbered 7, after V lost 4 bases and J lost 0 bases. CDR1 and CDR2 from the germline V gene are SQVTM and ANQGSEA. In DNA form, the CDR3 reads TGCAGCGTTGTGAGGGGACAGGGCCTCTCCTACGAGCAGTACTTC. This sequence encodes CSVVRGQGLSYEQYF.

Only a few counts were recorded for this clonotype. The V call is TRBV5-1, the J call TRBJ2-5; 7 bases map to TRBD2. The trim removed 0 bases at V and 0 bases at J, leaving 8 bases unmatched. This CDR3 contains 17 residues. Germline V gene data show CDR1 as SGHRS and CDR2 as YFSETQ. CDR3 residues: CASSLETGGPNQETQYF. The CDR3 nucleotides read TGCGCCAGCAGCTTGGAGACGGGGGGACCAAACCAAGAGACCCAGTACTTC.

This clonotype occurred a few times. The chain couples TRBV4-1 to TRBJ1-2, with D possibly TRBD1 on 6 matching bases. CDR1 MGHRA and CDR2 YSYEKL come from the germline V gene. The length of the CDR3 is 14 residues. V was trimmed by 0 bases and J by 8 bases, leaving 13 bases between them. The CDR3 DNA reads as TGCGCCAGCAGCCAAGATACAGGGCCCAAGGGCTACACCTTC. This encodes CASSQDTGPKGYTF.